The 14 T cell receptor beta chains given below trace back to one sample, sequenced in a study of CD8+ T cells in alopecia areata. Reverse transcription of extracted RNA yielded cDNA, which provided the sequencing template. The assay was immunoSEQ multiplex PCR, and TCRdb's table has in-frame clones only and misses some. Among under 350,000 clones listed, roughly 50% were seen once. Specified treatment: oral pan-JAK inhibitor, 5-10 mg twice daily. The material sequenced was CD4+ T cells sorted from blood, taken at week 24, from a patient treated with tofacitinib. These TCRs come from a human donor with alopecia areata.

Only a few counts were recorded for this clone. The chain carries TRBV29-1 and TRBJ1-2, with 7 bases that match TRBD1. The germline V gene encodes CDR1 SQVTM and CDR2 ANQGSEA. V was pared by 1 base and J by 7 bases, with 6 bases of the junction left unmatched. The CDR3 is 13 amino acids. CDR3 DNA sequence: TGCAGCGTTGAAGGACAGGGCAGAGGTGGCTACACCTTC. It translates to CSVEGQGRGGYTF.

Written as DNA, the CDR3 is TGTGCCACCAGCAGAGGTATACAGGGGGTTGACTATGGCTACACCTTC. This encodes CATSRGIQGVDYGYTF. The V and J genes are TRBV15 and TRBJ1-2; 8 bases are a match to TRBD1. This CDR3 is built from 16 residues. In germline, CDR1 is LNHNV, CDR2 YYDKDF (reference sequence). V lost 1 base to trimming and J lost 3 bases; unmatched junction nucleotides: 7.

V is TRBV7-2 and J is TRBJ2-3; D is possibly TRBD1 (6 bases). This CDR3 comprises 15 residues. CDR1 and CDR2 (germline): SGHTA, FQGNSA. V lost 0 bases, J lost 1 base, and 8 bases lay in between. Written as DNA, the CDR3 is TGTGCCAGCAGCTTAGCGGGACAAGGCACAGATACGCAGTATTTT. Translated: CASSLAGQGTDTQYF.

The V call is TRBV7-2, the J call TRBJ2-1; no firm D call. The V end was cut by 1 base, the J end by 2 bases, with 6 bases between. The CDR3 consists of 14 residues. The germline gives CDR1 SGHTA, CDR2 FQGNSA. The CDR3 here is CASSLGTPYNEQFF. CDR3 DNA sequence: TGTGCCAGCAGCTTAGGAACTCCCTACAATGAGCAGTTCTTC.

This clone has a single count. The chain links TRBV29-1 to TRBJ2-2; 7 bases align to TRBD1. CDR3 size: 12 residues. CDR1 is SQVTM and CDR2 is ANQGSEA in the germline V gene. The V segment lost 4 bases and the J segment 5 bases; nucleotides outside the gene matches: 1. The CDR3 DNA follows: TGCAGCGTTGGACAGGGAACCGGGGAGCTGTTTTTT. This codes for CSVGQGTGELFF.

The chain joins TRBV7-2 to TRBJ1-1, with a weak D call TRBD1 (5 bases). Per germline, CDR1 SGHTA and CDR2 FQGNSA. The CDR3 length is 12 residues. The germline V and J ends were trimmed by 1 base and 10 bases, with 10 bases remaining between them. CDR3 region: CASSLDGTRAFF. The CDR3 DNA follows: TGTGCCAGCAGCTTAGATGGGACGAGAGCTTTCTTT.

In its sample, this clone was seen once. This chain joins TRBV25-1 and TRBJ1-2, with 7 bases that match TRBD1. J gave up 8 bases and V 4 bases, and 4 bases lay outside the gene matches. Germline CDR1 MGHDK, CDR2 SYGVNS. CDR3 size: 12 residues. CDR3 sequence: CASSAEGAGYTF. In DNA, the CDR3 is TGTGCCAGCAGTGCTGAGGGGGCGGGCTACACCTTC.

The chain joins TRBV29-1 to TRBJ1-1; tentative D call: TRBD1 (5 bases). CDR3 length: 13 amino acids. Germline V gene sequence: CDR1 SQVTM, CDR2 ANQGSEA. V lost 7 bases to trimming and J lost 1 base, with 13 bases between them. Here the CDR3 DNA reads TGCAGCGCGCGACAGAACCCGAACACTGAAGCTTTCTTT. Protein product: CSARQNPNTEAFF.

Note on this clone: The same CDR3 is also encoded by other DNA sequences in this sample. The chain uses TRBV29-1 and TRBJ2-7; D ambiguous. V lost 1 base and J 0 bases, leaving 7 bases between the germline ends. Germline V lookup: CDR1 SQVTM, CDR2 ANQGSEA. The length of the CDR3 is 13 residues. CDR3 DNA: TGCAGCGTTGAAGGCAGGTTCTCCTACGAGCAGTACTTC. This gives the protein CSVEGRFSYEQYF.

This chain connects TRBV4-2 to TRBJ2-5, with D perhaps TRBD1 (6 bases). Germline V gene data show CDR1 as LGHNA and CDR2 as YNFKEQ. V was pared by 1 base and J by 3 bases, with 15 bases between. This CDR3 has 16 amino acids. As DNA, the CDR3 is TGTGCCAGCAGCCAAGTCCAGGGGCGTACCGAAGAGACCCAGTACTTC. Protein sequence: CASSQVQGRTEETQYF.

This clone was recorded once. The chain carries TRBV27 and TRBJ1-2; D gene unclear. The CDR3 has 13 amino acids. The germline CDR1 and CDR2 sequences are MNHEY and SMNVEV (reference sequence). The V gene lost 5 bases and the J gene lost 1 base, with 8 bases spanning the gap. The chain's CDR3 is CASSLSRNYGYTF. In DNA form, the CDR3 reads TGTGCCAGCAGTCTCAGTCGTAACTATGGCTACACCTTC.

The chain couples TRBV29-1 to TRBJ2-7; 9 bases map to TRBD1. The CDR3 runs 13 residues. J was trimmed by 1 base and V by 4 bases; bases with no gene match: 2. Per the germline V gene, CDR1 is SQVTM and CDR2 is ANQGSEA. The CDR3 here is CSVGDRASYEQYF. The CDR3 DNA follows: TGCAGCGTTGGGGACAGGGCGTCCTACGAGCAGTACTTC.

The chain has TRBV7-2 and TRBJ1-2, with unresolved D. The CDR3 runs to 14 residues. Germline V gene data show CDR1 as SGHTA and CDR2 as FQGNSA. V was pared by 5 bases and J by 4 bases, with 14 bases between. The CDR3 DNA reads as TGTGCCAGCAGCGCGGACCCGGCGGCCTATGGCTACACCTTC. This sequence encodes CASSADPAAYGYTF.

This chain connects TRBV30 to TRBJ2-2; TRBD2 aligns across 9 bases. Germline CDR1 and CDR2: GTSNPN and SVGIG (reference sequence). The V and J ends lost 5 bases and 2 bases, in that order; junction bases with no gene match: 3. The CDR3 has 14 amino acids. For the CDR3, the DNA is TGTGCCTGGCTTAGCGGGGGAAACACCGGGGAGCTGTTTTTT. Protein product: CAWLSGGNTGELFF.